The sequence of this TCR beta chain was determined in a study of blood T cell repertoires in COVID-19. Study summary: Sample material is recorded as cDNA or gDNA derived from T cells, B-cell-depleted T cells, or PBMCs.

Per the study methods: How many nucleated cells were present was estimated from reference gene primer amplification. Generated by immunoSEQ multiplex PCR, the TCRdb table keeps only in-frame clones and is missing some. V and J calls and clone size are those listed in that table; D and trimming were worked out from the DNA. The data show a few hundred thousand clones, 86% seen once. This clone was observed a single time. The TCR was taken from a woman aged 25 to 39 with active or convalescent COVID-19. Source material: peripheral blood.

The DNA of the CDR3 is TGTGCCAGCAGGTCCGCGGGGGGCAAACTGTTTTTT. Amino acids: CASRSAGGKLFF. The chain employs TRBV28 and TRBJ1-4, with a weak D call TRBD1 (6 bases). Trimming took 6 bases from V and 11 from J, leaving 13 bases between them. Germline V gene lookup returns CDR1 MDHEN and CDR2 SYDVKM. The CDR3 has 12 amino acids.